Each of the 11 T cell receptor beta chains below was sequenced from the same sample in a study of beta chain features in type 1 diabetes. Of the isolated RNA, all was reverse transcribed, and so the sequenced material was expressed TCRB transcripts. Some clones are missing from TCRdb's copy, which holds only in-frame ones; the method was immunoSEQ multiplex PCR. The top ten clones hold roughly 0.024% of a sample with around 250,000 clones, roughly 14% of them seen once. Sequenced: naive CD4+ T cells from blood. The receptors were sampled from a woman aged 40 to 50 in good health.

This clone was picked up a small number of times. The V gene is TRBV9, the J gene TRBJ2-1; TRBD2 matches 8 bases. Germline CDR1 SGDLS, CDR2 YYNGEE. V lost 0 bases to trimming and J lost 2 bases; unmatched junction nucleotides: 1. This CDR3 is 15 amino acids long. CDR3 sequence reads: CASSVVGLAYNEQFF. CDR3 in DNA: TGTGCCAGCAGCGTAGTGGGACTAGCCTACAATGAGCAGTTCTTC.

The chain uses TRBV2 and TRBJ1-1; D not resolved. V gave up 2 bases and J gave up 1 base, with 5 bases separating them. This CDR3 has 13 residues. The germline CDR1 and CDR2 sequences are SNHLY and FYNNEI. The CDR3, as DNA: TGTGCCAGCAGTGAACAGGAGAACACTGAAGCTTTCTTT. Its protein is CASSEQENTEAFF. The variable domain in full, completed from reference TRBV2 and TRBJ1-1, reads EPEVTQTPSHQVTQMGQEVILRCVPISNHLYFYWYRQILGQKVEFLVSFYNNEISEKSEIFDDQFSVERPDGSNFTLKIRSTKLEDSAMYFCASSEQENTEAFFGQGTRLTVV.

The chain has TRBV10-1 and TRBJ2-2, with 12 bases aligning to TRBD2. The germline V gene has CDR1 WNHNN and CDR2 SYGVQD (reference sequence). CDR3 length equals 13 residues. Trimming cost V 9 bases and J 5 bases; bases outside gene matches: 1. The DNA for the CDR3 is TGCGCCAGTGGACTAGCGGGGACCGGGGAGCTGTTTTTT. Protein: CASGLAGTGELFF.

The chain joins TRBV7-9 to TRBJ1-2; 7 bases fit TRBD1. Germline V gene data show CDR1 as SEHNR and CDR2 as FQNEAQ (reference sequence). The CDR3 has 16 residues. V shed 5 bases and J 5 bases; nucleotides not matched to a gene: 14. This CDR3 reads CASSRGQVTTSYGYTF. DNA for the CDR3: TGTGCCAGCAGCCGAGGACAGGTAACAACTTCATATGGCTACACCTTC.

The V and J genes are TRBV12-5 and TRBJ2-3; D not resolved. Per germline, CDR1 LGHNT and CDR2 FRNRAP. There are 14 residues in the CDR3. Trimming took off 3 bases at V and 0 bases at J, with 7 bases between the two ends. The CDR3 spells CASGFSPSTDTQYF. The CDR3 nucleotides are TGTGCTAGTGGTTTTTCTCCGAGCACAGATACGCAGTATTTT.

The chain is built from TRBV18 and TRBJ1-1, with D possibly TRBD1 on 6 matching bases. Per germline, CDR1 KGHSH and CDR2 LQKENI. Trimming removed 2 bases at V and 0 bases at J, with 13 bases between. CDR3 length: 16 residues. CDR3 region: CASSPGRTVMNTEAFF. CDR3 in DNA: TGTGCCAGCTCACCAGGAAGGACAGTAATGAACACTGAAGCTTTCTTT. Using reference TRBV18 and TRBJ1-1 for the parts outside the CDR3, the full variable domain is NAGVMQNPRHLVRRRGQEARLRCSPMKGHSHVYWYRQLPEEGLKFMVYLQKENIIDESGMPKERFSAEFPKEGPSILRIQQVVRGDSAAYFCASSPGRTVMNTEAFFGQGTRLTVV.

There are a few counts of this clone. The rearrangement joins TRBV7-2 to TRBJ2-7; D possibly corresponds to TRBD2 (6 bases). This CDR3 region has 14 residues. Germline V gene lookup returns CDR1 SGHTA and CDR2 FQGNSA. Trimming cost V 5 bases and J 3 bases, with 14 bases left between them. This CDR3 reads CASSGGLGGYEQYF. CDR3 sequence (DNA): TGTGCCAGCAGCGGGGGACTGGGGGGCTACGAGCAGTACTTC.

This clone was detected only a few times. The gene calls are TRBV5-1 and TRBJ2-7; TRBD2 agrees at 7 bases. The CDR3 is 14 amino acids. Germline lookup yields CDR1 SGHRS and CDR2 YFSETQ. J lost 2 bases, V lost 4 bases, and 6 bases had no gene match. CDR3 region: CASSHTSATYEQYF. The CDR3 DNA sequence: TGCGCCAGCAGCCACACTAGCGCGACCTACGAGCAGTACTTC.

V is TRBV5-1 and J is TRBJ2-3; D is possibly TRBD2 (6 bases). Between the trimmed V and J ends, which lost 3 bases and 8 bases, there was a span of 13 bases. Germline V gene sequence: CDR1 SGHRS, CDR2 YFSETQ. CDR3 length: 13 residues. The CDR3 region has the DNA TGCGCCAGCAGCTGGGAGGTTTTGGGTACGCAGTATTTT. Protein: CASSWEVLGTQYF. The entire variable domain, with the rest obtained from reference TRBV5-1 and TRBJ2-3, is as follows: KAGVTQTPRYLIKTRGQQVTLSCSPISGHRSVSWYQQTPGQGLQFLFEYFSETQRNKGNFPGRFSGRQFSNSRSEMNVSTLELGDSALYLCASSWEVLGTQYFGPGTRLTVL.

There are a few counts of this clone. The gene calls are TRBV5-6 and TRBJ1-5, with D perhaps TRBD1 (5 bases). The V gene lost 3 bases and the J gene lost 9 bases, with 13 bases spanning the gap. Germline V gives CDR1 SGHDT, CDR2 YYEEEE. The CDR3 is 13 amino acids. The DNA for the CDR3 is TGTGCCAGCAGCTGGACAAGTATAGGGCCCCAGCATTTT. This gives the protein CASSWTSIGPQHF.

The chain combines TRBV7-7 with TRBJ2-5; D is unresolved. Trimming stripped 0 bases from V and 5 bases from J, with 7 bases between. The CDR3 loop spans 13 amino acids. The germline V gene encodes CDR1 SSHAT and CDR2 FNYEAQ (reference sequence). The CDR3 DNA is TGTGCCAGCAGCTTAGCCGGTCGGGAGACCCAGTACTTC. Its translation is CASSLAGRETQYF.